The 8 T cell receptor beta chains presented below share a single source sample, sequenced in a study of metastatic and nonmetastatic thyroid tumors. No treatment had been given to any patient before thyroid surgery. TCRdb re-analyzed the PCR reads through MiXCR. The table includes tens of thousands of clones, approximately 14% detected once. The sequenced material came from blood. The receptors were gathered from a female donor with papillary thyroid cancer or a benign thyroid nodule (not recorded which). Some clones in this sample may be carry-over from other donors' samples.

This clone was seen many times. The CDR3 loop reads CAAKEFEAYNEQFF. The CDR3 DNA sequence: TGTGCCGCAAAGGAGTTTGAGGCCTACAATGAGCAGTTCTTC. The chain employs TRBV6-2 or TRBV6-3 and TRBJ2-1; D is ambiguous. The CDR3 runs 14 residues. The germline V and J ends were trimmed by 11 bases and 2 bases, with 16 bases remaining between them. CDR1 and CDR2 from the germline V gene are MNHEY and SVGEGT.

V gene TRBV11-2 combines with J gene TRBJ1-2; maybe TRBD1 (6 bases). Per germline, CDR1 SGHAT and CDR2 FQNNGV. V lost 5 bases, J lost 4 bases, and 11 bases lay in between. CDR3 size: 13 residues. The CDR3 DNA reads as TGTGCCAGCAGCGCCGGACAGATCTATGGCTACACCTTC. Its protein is CASSAGQIYGYTF. Drawing the rest from reference TRBV11-2 and TRBJ1-2, the complete variable domain is EAGVAQSPRYKIIEKRQSVAFWCNPISGHATLYWYQQILGQGPKLLIQFQNNGVVDDSQLPKDRFSAERLKGVDSTLKIQPAKLEDSAVYLCASSAGQIYGYTFGSGTRLTVV.

The V and J genes are TRBV7-8 and TRBJ2-1; D unresolved. This CDR3 has 13 amino acids. Per germline, CDR1 SGHVS and CDR2 FQNEAQ. V dropped 2 bases and J dropped 4 bases, with 6 bases sitting between them. CDR3 sequence reads: CASSLMGYNEQFF. The CDR3 bases are TGTGCCAGCAGCTTAATGGGTTACAATGAGCAGTTCTTC.

This clone ranks as medium-sized (0.01 to 0.1%). J is TRBJ1-6 and V is TRBV10-1, with D perhaps matching TRBD1 (5 bases). With 7 bases removed from V and 1 base from J, the gap between germline ends came to 8 bases. This CDR3 has 14 residues. CDR1 and CDR2 (germline): WNHNN, SYGVQD (reference sequence). CDR3 coding DNA: TGCGCCAGCATACCAGGGTCCTATAATTCACCCCTCCACTTT. Amino acid sequence: CASIPGSYNSPLHF.

This clone was counted at least ten times. The genes are TRBV11-2 and TRBJ1-4; D unclear. Trimming left V 5 bases short and J 10 bases short, with 17 bases between. Germline V gene lookup returns CDR1 SGHAT and CDR2 FQNNGV. The CDR3 consists of 14 residues. This CDR3 reads CASSPKDLSAKLFF. CDR3 DNA: TGTGCCAGCAGCCCAAAGGACTTGTCTGCAAAACTGTTTTTT. The variable domain in full, with the rest retrieved from reference TRBV11-2 and TRBJ1-4, is EAGVAQSPRYKIIEKRQSVAFWCNPISGHATLYWYQQILGQGPKLLIQFQNNGVVDDSQLPKDRFSAERLKGVDSTLKIQPAKLEDSAVYLCASSPKDLSAKLFFGSGTQLSVL.

This clone qualifies as medium-sized (0.01 to 0.1%). The chain couples TRBV6-2 or TRBV6-3 to TRBJ2-7; TRBD1 agrees at 11 bases. The V gene end was trimmed by 6 bases and the J gene end by 0 bases; junction bases not matched to a gene: 4. The CDR3 has 15 amino acids. Germline V lookup: CDR1 MNHEY, CDR2 SVGEGT. The CDR3 DNA sequence: TGTGCCAGCAGACTCGGACAGGGGGCCTCCTACGAGCAGTACTTC. Translating gives CASRLGQGASYEQYF.

The table lists this clone with many counts. Different DNA sequences within this sample yield the same CDR3. CDR3 nucleotide sequence: TGTGCCAGCAGCCGCCGGGACAGGCGGTCCAAACCCATTCAGTACTTC. It codes for CASSRRDRRSKPIQYF. This chain uses TRBV7-8 with TRBJ2-4; 8 bases align to TRBD1. CDR1 and CDR2 from the germline V gene are SGHVS and FQNEAQ. The ends lost 5 bases at V and 9 bases at J; junction bases unmatched: 15. This CDR3 contains 16 residues. Drawing the rest from reference TRBV7-8 and TRBJ2-4, the complete variable domain is GAGVSQSPRYKVAKRGQDVALRCDPISGHVSLFWYQQALGQGPEFLTYFQNEAQLDKSGLPSDRFFAERPEGSVSTLKIQRTQQEDSAVYLCASSRRDRRSKPIQYFGAGTRLSVL.

The sample holds many counts of this clone. The chain links TRBV6-1 to TRBJ1-1; D is perhaps TRBD1 (5 bases). V was clipped by 6 bases and J by 6 bases, with 14 bases between them. Germline V CDR1 and CDR2: MNHNS, SASEGT. The CDR3 contains 13 residues. This CDR3 reads CASSLRGPAEAFF. CDR3 sequence (DNA): TGTGCCAGCAGCCTCCGGGGCCCCGCTGAAGCTTTCTTT.